This TCR beta chain was retrieved from a study of post-analysis software for immune sequencing data. Study-level background: Some patients lacked subtype; others had relapsing-remitting, secondary progressive or progressive-relapsing disease.

Whole-study results and caveats: A significant reduction in normalized Chao1 diversity was observed in multiple sclerosis patients versus controls. Analysis by F measure revealed that same-batch samples clustered strongly together.

cDNA libraries of TCR beta carried unique molecular identifiers. MiXCR, applied by TCRdb to the PCR reads, yields one record per CDR3 protein. The sample holds almost 700,000 distinct CDR3 sequences, around 60% seen once. About this clonotype itself: Its specificity is not known.

The receptor comes from a girl aged 2-10 years with multiple sclerosis. The specimen sequenced was blood.

The CDR3 DNA is TGTGCCAGCACGTTAGCGGGAGGGCCGAACAATGAGCAGTTCTTC. Protein sequence: CASTLAGGPNNEQFF. The rearrangement joins TRBV12-3 or TRBV12-4 to TRBJ2-1, with 11 nucleotides matching TRBD2. The CDR3 contains 15 residues. V lost 7 bases to trimming and J lost 5 bases; unmatched junction nucleotides: 7.